This T cell receptor (beta chain) emerged from a study of PD-L1 blockade in urothelial cancer. Time point reported: pretreatment peripheral blood. Each PCR had synthetic TCR analog templates added to it as a spike-in. The data were produced by immunoSEQ multiplex PCR, yet TCRdb's version contains in-frame clones alone and is incomplete. In the table there are around 45,000 clones, around 81% of which are singletons. Per the germline V gene, CDR1 is MNHEY and CDR2 is SVGAGI. Between the trimmed V and J ends, which lost 3 bases and 7 bases, there was a span of 9 bases. This CDR3 is built from 12 residues.

The sequence was collected from a man between 60 and 75 years old with urothelial cancer. The chain couples TRBV6-5 to TRBJ2-5; D uncertain. This material consisted of PBMCs, taken around atezolizumab (anti-PD-L1) treatment. The chain's CDR3 is CASSYPSGTQYF. CDR3 DNA sequence: TGTGCCAGCAGTTATCCCTCCGGGACCCAGTACTTC.